This TCR beta chain was found in a study of PD-1 blockade in mismatch repair-deficient tumors. Study information: All were previously treated, progressing patients with eleven to twelve mismatch repair-deficient cancer types.

Measured with immunoSEQ multiplex PCR; TCRdb has only the in-frame clones, and not every one. The sample has 100,000 to 150,000 clones, roughly nine tenths seen once. V was cut by 0 bases and J by 4 bases, with 18 bases left in between. The CDR3 is made up of 17 amino acids. CDR1 and CDR2 from the germline V gene are SGHDN and FVKESK. This receptor was obtained from an adult with mismatch repair-deficient cancer. The chain combines TRBV14 with TRBJ1-2, with D perhaps matching TRBD1 (6 bases). Material: peripheral blood, obtained 44 weeks after starting pembrolizumab. The CDR3 is CASSQDTTGASIYGYTF. CDR3 in DNA: TGTGCCAGCAGCCAAGATACGACGGGGGCGTCGATCTATGGCTACACCTTC.